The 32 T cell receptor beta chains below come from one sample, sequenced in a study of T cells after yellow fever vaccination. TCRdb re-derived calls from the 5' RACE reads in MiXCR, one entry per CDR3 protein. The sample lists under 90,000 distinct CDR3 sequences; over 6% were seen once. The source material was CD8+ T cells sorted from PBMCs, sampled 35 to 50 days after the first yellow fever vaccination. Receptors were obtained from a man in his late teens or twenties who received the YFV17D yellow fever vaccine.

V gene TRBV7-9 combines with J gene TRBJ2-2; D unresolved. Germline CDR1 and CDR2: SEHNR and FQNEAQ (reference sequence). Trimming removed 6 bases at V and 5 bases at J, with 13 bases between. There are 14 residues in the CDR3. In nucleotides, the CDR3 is TGTGCCAGCAGTCCTACCTTACGGACCGGGGAGCTGTTTTTT. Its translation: CASSPTLRTGELFF.

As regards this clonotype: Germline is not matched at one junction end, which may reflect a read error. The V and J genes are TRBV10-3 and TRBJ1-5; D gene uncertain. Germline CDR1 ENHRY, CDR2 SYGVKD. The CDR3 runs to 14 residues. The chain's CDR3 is CAISEENSKQPQHF. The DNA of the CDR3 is TGTGCCATCAGTGAGGAGAATAGCAAGCAGCCCCAGCATTTT.

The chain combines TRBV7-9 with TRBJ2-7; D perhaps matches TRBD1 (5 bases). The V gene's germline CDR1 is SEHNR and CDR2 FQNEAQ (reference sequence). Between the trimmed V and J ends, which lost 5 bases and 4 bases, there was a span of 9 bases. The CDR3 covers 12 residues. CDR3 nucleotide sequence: TGTGCCAGCAGCCCGACAGAATACGAGCAGTACTTC. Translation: CASSPTEYEQYF.

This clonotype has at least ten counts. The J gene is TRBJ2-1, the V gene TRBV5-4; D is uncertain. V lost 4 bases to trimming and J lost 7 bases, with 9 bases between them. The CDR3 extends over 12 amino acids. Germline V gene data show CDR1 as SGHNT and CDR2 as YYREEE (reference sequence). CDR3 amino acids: CASSPTANEQFF. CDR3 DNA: TGTGCCAGCAGCCCGACCGCAAATGAGCAGTTCTTC.

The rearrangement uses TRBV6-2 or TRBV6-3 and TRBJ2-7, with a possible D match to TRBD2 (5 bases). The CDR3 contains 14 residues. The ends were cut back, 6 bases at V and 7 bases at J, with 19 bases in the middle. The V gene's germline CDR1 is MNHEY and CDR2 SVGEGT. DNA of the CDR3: TGTGCCAGCAGAACCCCGGACTTTTTGGGGGAGCAGTACGTC. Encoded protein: CASRTPDFLGEQYV.

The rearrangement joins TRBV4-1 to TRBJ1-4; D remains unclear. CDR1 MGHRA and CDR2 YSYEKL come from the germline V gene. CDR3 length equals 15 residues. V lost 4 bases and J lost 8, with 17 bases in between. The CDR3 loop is CASSLIAYIGEKLFF. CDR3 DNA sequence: TGCGCCAGCAGCCTTATAGCCTACATCGGCGAAAAACTGTTTTTT.

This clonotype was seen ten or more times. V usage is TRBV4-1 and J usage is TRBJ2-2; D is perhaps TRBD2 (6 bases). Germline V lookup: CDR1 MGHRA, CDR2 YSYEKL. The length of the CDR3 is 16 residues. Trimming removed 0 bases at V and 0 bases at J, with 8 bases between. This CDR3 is CASSQEGLPNTGELFF. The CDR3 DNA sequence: TGCGCCAGCAGCCAAGAGGGACTGCCGAACACCGGGGAGCTGTTTTTT.

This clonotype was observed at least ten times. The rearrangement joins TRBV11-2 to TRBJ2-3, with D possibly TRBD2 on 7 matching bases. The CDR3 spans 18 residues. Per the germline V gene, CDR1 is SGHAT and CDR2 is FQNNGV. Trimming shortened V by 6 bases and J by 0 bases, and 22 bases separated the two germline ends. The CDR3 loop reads CASRPLGGGALSTDTQYF. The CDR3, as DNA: TGTGCCAGCAGGCCCCTCGGAGGGGGGGCATTGAGCACAGATACGCAGTATTTT. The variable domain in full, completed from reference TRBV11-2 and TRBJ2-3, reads EAGVAQSPRYKIIEKRQSVAFWCNPISGHATLYWYQQILGQGPKLLIQFQNNGVVDDSQLPKDRFSAERLKGVDSTLKIQPAKLEDSAVYLCASRPLGGGALSTDTQYFGPGTRLTVL.

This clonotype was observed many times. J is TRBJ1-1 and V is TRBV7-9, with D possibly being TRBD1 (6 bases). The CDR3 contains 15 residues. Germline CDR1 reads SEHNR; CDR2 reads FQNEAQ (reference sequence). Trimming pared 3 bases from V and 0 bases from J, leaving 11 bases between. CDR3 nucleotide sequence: TGTGCCAGCAGCTTGGGGCAGGGGCTGAACACTGAAGCTTTCTTT. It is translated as CASSLGQGLNTEAFF. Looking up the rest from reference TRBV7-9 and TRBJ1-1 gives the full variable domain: DTGVSQNPRHKITKRGQNVTFRCDPISEHNRLYWYRQTLGQGPEFLTYFQNEAQLEKSRLLSDRFSAERPKGSFSTLEIQRTEQGDSAMYLCASSLGQGLNTEAFFGQGTRLTVV.

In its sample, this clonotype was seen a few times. The CDR3 here is CASLQGDTGELFF. The CDR3 bases are TGTGCCAGTCTACAGGGAGACACCGGGGAGCTGTTTTTT. This rearrangement joins TRBV28 to TRBJ2-2; D may be TRBD1 (6 bases). The CDR3 runs to 13 residues. Germline CDR1 is MDHEN and CDR2 is SYDVKM. V was pared by 9 bases and J by 3 bases, with 11 bases between.

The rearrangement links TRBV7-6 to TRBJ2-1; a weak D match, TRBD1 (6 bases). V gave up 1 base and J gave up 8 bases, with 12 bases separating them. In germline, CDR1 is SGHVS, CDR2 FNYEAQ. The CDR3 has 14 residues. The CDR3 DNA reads TGTGCCAGCAGCTTAGACCCAGGGGATGATGAGCAGTTCTTC. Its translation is CASSLDPGDDEQFF.

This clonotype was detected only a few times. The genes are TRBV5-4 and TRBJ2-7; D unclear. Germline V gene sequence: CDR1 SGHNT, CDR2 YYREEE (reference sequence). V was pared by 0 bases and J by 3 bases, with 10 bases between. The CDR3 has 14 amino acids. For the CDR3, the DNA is TGTGCCAGCAGCTTGGAACCCACCGGCTACGAGCAGTACTTC. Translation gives CASSLEPTGYEQYF.

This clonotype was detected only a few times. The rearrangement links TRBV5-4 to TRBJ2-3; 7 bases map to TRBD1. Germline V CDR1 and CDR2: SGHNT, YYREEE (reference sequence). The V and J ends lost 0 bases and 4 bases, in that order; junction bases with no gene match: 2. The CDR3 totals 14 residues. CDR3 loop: CASSLGQGADTQYF. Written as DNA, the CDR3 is TGTGCCAGCAGCTTGGGACAGGGAGCAGATACGCAGTATTTT.

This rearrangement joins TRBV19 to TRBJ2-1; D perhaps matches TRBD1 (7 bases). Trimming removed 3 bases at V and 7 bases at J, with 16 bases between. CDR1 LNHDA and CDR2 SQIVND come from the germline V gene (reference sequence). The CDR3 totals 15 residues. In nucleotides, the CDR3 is TGTGCCAGTAGTATGATGGAGGGGGCTAGAAATGAGCAGTTCTTC. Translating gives CASSMMEGARNEQFF.

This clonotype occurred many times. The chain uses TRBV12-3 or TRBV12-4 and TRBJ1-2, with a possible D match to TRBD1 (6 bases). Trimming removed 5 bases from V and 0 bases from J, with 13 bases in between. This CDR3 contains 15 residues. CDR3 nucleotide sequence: TGTGCCAGCAGTCCGACGGACAGTGCTAACTATGGCTACACCTTC. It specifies CASSPTDSANYGYTF.

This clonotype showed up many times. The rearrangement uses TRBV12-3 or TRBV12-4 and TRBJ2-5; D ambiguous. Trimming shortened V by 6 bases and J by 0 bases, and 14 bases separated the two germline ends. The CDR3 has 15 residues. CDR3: CASSRGRLYQETQYF. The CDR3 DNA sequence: TGTGCCAGCAGCCGAGGACGGTTGTACCAAGAGACCCAGTACTTC.

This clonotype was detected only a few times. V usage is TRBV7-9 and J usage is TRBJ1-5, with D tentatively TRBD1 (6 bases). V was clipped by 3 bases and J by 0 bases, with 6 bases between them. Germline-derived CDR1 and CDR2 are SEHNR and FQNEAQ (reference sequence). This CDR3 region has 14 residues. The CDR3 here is CASSLDSSNQPQHF. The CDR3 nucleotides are TGTGCCAGCAGCTTGGACAGTAGCAATCAGCCCCAGCATTTT.

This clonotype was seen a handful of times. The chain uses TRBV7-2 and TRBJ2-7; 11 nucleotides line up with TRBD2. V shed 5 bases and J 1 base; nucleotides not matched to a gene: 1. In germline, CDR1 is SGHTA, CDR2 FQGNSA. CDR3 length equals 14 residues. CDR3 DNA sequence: TGTGCCAGCAGCACTAGCGGGGGATCCTACGAGCAGTACTTC. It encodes CASSTSGGSYEQYF.

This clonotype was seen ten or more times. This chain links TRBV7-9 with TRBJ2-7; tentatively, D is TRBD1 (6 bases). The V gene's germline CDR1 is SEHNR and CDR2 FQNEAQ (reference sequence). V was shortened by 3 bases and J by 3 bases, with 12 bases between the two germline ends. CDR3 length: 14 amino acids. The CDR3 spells CASSFIQGNYEQYF. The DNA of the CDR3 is TGTGCCAGCAGCTTTATTCAGGGGAACTACGAGCAGTACTTC.

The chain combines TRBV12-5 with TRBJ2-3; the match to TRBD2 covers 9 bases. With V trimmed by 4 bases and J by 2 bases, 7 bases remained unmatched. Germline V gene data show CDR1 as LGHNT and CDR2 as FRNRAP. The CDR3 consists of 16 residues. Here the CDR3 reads CASGSFSGGDTDTQYF. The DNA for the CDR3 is TGTGCTAGTGGTTCCTTTAGCGGGGGAGACACAGATACGCAGTATTTT.

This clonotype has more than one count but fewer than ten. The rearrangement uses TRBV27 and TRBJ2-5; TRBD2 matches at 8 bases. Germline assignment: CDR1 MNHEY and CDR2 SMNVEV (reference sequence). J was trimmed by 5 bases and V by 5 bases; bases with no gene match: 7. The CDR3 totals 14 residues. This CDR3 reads CASSTAGGGETQYF. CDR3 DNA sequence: TGTGCCAGCAGTACCGCGGGGGGCGGGGAGACCCAGTACTTC.

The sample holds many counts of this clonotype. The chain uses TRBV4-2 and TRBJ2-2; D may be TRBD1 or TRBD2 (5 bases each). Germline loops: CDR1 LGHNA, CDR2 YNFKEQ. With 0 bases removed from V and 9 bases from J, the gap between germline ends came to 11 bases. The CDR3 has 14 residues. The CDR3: CASSQESGTRELFF. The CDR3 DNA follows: TGTGCCAGCAGCCAAGAATCCGGGACCAGGGAGCTGTTTTTT.

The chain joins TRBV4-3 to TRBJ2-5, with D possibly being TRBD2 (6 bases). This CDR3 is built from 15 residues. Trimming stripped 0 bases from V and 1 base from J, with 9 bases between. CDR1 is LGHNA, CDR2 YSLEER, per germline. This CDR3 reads CASSQDGGTQETQYF. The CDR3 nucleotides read TGCGCCAGCAGCCAAGATGGGGGGACCCAAGAGACCCAGTACTTC.

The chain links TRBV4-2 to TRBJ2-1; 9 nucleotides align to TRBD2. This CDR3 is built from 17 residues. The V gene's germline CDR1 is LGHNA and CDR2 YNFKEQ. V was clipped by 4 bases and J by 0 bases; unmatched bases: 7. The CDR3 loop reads CASSPLTSGLSYNEQFF. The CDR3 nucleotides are TGTGCCAGCAGCCCTTTGACTAGCGGCCTCTCCTACAATGAGCAGTTCTTC.

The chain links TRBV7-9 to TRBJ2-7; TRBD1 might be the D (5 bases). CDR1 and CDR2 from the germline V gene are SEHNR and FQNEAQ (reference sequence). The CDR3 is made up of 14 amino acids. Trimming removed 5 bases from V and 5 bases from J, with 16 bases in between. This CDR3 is CASSVSQGTDEQYV. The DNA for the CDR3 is TGTGCCAGCAGCGTGTCTCAGGGTACCGACGAGCAGTACGTC.

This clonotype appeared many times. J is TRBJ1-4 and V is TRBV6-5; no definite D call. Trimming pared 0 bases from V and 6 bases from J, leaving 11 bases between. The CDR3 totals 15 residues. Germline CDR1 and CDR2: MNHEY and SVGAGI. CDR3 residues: CASSYSNVRDEKLFF. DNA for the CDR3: TGTGCCAGCAGTTACTCGAACGTCCGGGATGAAAAACTGTTTTTT.

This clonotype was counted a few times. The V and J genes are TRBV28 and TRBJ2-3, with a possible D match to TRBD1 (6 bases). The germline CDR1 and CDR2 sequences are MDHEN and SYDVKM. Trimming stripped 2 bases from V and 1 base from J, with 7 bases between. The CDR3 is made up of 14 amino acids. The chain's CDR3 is CASSLGQRTDTQYF. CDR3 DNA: TGTGCCAGCAGTTTAGGACAGCGCACAGATACGCAGTATTTT.

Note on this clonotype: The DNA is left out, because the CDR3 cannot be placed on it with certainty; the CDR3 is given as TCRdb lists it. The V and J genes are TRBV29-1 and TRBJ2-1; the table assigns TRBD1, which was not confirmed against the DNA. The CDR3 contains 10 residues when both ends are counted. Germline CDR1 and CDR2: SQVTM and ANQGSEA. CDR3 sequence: CSVVGQGTFF.

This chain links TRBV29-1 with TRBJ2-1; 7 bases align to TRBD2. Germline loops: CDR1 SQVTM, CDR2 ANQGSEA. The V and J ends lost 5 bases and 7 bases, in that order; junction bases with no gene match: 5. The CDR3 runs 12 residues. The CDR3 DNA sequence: TGCAGCGTTTGGTCGGGGGGTAATGAGCAGTTCTTC. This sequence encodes CSVWSGGNEQFF.

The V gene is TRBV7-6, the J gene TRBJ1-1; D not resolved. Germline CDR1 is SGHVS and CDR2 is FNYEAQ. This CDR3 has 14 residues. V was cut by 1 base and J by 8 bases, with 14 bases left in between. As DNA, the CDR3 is TGTGCCAGCAGCTTAGAGGGCGGGTCGAGGGAAGCTTTCTTT. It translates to CASSLEGGSREAFF.

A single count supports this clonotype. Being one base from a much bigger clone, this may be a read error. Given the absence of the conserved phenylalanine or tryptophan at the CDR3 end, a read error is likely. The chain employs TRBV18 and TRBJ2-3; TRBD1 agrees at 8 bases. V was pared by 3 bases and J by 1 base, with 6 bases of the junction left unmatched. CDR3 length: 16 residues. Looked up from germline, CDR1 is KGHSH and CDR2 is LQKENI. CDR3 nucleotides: TGTGCCAGCTCACCGCTGGACAGGGCACGCACAGATACGCAGTATTCT. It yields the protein CASSPLDRARTDTQYS.

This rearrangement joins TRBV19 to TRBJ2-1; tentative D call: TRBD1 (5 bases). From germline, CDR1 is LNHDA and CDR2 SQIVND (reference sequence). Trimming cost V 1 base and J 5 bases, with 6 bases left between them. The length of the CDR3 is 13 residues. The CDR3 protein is CASSIVGDNEQFF. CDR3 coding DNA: TGTGCCAGTAGTATAGTAGGGGACAATGAGCAGTTCTTC.